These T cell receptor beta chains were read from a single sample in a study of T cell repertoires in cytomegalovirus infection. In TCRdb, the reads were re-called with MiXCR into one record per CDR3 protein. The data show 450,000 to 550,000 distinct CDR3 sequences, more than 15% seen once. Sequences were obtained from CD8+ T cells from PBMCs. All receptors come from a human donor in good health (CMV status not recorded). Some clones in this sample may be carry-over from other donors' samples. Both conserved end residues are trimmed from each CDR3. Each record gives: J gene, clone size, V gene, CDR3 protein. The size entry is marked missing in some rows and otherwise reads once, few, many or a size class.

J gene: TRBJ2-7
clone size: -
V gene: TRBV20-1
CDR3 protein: SARDATSNYEQY

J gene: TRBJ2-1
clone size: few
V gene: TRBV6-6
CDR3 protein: ASQRTAKNYNEQF

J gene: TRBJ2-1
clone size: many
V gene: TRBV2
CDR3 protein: ASSEGAGERGGNEQF

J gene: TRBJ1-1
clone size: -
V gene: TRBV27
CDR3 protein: ASSLFSVGPFRDTEAF

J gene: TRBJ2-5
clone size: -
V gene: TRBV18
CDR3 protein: ASSPRRGNQETQY

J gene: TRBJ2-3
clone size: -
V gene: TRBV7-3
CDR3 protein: ASSFWASSTDTQY

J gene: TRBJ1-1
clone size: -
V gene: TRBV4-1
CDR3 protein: ASSQGWNTEAF

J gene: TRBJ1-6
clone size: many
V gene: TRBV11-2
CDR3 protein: ASSSEGGASPLH

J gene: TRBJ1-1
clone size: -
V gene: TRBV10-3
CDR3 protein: AISEDSYTEAF

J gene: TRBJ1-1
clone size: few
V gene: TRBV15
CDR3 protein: ATSRARTGARAEAF